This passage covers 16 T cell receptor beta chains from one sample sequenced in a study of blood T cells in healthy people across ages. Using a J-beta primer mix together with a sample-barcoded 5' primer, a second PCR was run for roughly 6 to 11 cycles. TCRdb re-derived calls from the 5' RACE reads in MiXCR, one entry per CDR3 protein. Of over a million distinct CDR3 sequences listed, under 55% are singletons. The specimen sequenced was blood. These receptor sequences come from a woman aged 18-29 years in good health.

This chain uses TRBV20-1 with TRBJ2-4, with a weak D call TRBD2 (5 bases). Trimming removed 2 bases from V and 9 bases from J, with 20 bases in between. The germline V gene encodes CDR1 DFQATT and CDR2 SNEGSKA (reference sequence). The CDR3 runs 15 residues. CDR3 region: CSARPRVSGYGIQYF. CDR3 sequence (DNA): TGCAGTGCTAGACCCCGGGTCTCGGGGTATGGCATTCAGTACTTC.

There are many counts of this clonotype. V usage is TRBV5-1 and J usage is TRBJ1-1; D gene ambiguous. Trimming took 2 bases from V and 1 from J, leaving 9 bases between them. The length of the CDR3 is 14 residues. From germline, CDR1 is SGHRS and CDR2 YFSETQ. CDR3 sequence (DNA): TGCGCCAGCAGCTTAACCGGGAGGAACACTGAAGCTTTCTTT. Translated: CASSLTGRNTEAFF.

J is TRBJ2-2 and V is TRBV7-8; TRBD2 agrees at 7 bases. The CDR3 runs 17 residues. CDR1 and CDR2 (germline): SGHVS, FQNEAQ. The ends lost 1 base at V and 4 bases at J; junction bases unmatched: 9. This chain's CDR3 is CASSLVFAGVGTGELFF. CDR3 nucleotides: TGTGCCAGCAGCTTAGTATTTGCGGGAGTGGGCACCGGGGAGCTGTTTTTT.

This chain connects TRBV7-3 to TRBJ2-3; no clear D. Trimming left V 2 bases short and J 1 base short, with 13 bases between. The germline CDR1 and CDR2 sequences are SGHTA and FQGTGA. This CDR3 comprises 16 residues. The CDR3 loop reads CASSLHSSPGTDTQYF. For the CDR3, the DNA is TGTGCCAGCAGCTTACACTCTAGTCCGGGCACAGATACGCAGTATTTT.

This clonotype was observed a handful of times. The CDR3 DNA sequence: TGCAGTGCTAGCCAAGCCAGCTACGAGCAGTACTTC. Amino acid sequence: CSASQASYEQYF. The chain joins TRBV20-1 to TRBJ2-7; no firm D call. Germline V gene sequence: CDR1 DFQATT, CDR2 SNEGSKA (reference sequence). V was clipped by 3 bases and J by 3 bases, with 9 bases between them. CDR3 length equals 12 residues.

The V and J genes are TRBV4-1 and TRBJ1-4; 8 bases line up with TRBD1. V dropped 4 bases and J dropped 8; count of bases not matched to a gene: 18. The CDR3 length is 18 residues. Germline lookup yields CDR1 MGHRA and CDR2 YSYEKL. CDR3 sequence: CASSPIGTGSRMGEKLFF. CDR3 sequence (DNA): TGCGCCAGCAGCCCCATTGGGACAGGCAGCCGGATGGGAGAAAAACTGTTTTTT.

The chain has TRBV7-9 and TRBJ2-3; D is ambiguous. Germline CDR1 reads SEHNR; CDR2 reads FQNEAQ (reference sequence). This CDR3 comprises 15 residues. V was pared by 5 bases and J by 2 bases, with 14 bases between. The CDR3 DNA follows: TGTGCCAGCAGCACCCACGAGACCCCCACAGATACGCAGTATTTT. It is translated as CASSTHETPTDTQYF.

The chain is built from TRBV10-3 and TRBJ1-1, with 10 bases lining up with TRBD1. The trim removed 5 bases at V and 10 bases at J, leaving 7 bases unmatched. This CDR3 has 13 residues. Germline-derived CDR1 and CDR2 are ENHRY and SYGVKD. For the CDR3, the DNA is TGTGCCATCAGTTCCCCCGGGACAGGGGTAGCTTTCTTT. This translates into CAISSPGTGVAFF.

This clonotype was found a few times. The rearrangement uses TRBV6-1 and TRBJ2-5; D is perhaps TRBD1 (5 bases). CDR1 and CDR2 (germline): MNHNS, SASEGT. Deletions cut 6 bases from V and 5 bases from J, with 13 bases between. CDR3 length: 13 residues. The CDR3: CASRPTGLETQYF. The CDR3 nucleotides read TGTGCCAGCAGGCCCACAGGTTTGGAGACCCAGTACTTC.

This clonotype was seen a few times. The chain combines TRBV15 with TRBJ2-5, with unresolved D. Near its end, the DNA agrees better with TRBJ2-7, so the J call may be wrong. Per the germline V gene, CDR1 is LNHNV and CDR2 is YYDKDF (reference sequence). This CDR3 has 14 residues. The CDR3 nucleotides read TGTGCCACCAGCAGAGTGTCGGCCATCTACGAGCAGTACTTC. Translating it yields CATSRVSAIYEQYF.

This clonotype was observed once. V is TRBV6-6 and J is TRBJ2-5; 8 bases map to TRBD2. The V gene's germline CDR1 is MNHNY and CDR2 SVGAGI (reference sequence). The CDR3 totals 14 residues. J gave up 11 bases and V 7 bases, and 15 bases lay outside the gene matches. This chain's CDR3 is CASIGRLAINEQYF. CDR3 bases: TGTGCCAGCATTGGCCGACTAGCGATAAATGAGCAGTACTTC.

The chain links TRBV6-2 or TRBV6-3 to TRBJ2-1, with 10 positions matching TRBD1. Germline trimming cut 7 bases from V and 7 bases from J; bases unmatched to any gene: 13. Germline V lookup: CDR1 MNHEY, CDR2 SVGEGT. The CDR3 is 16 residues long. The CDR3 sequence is CASNTAGTGARNEQFF. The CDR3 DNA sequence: TGTGCCAGCAACACGGCCGGGACAGGGGCAAGGAATGAGCAGTTCTTC.

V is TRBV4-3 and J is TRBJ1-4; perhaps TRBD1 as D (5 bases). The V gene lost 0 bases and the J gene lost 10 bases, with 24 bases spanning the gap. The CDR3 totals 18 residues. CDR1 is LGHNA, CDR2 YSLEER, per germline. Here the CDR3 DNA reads TGCGCCAGCAGCCAAGAACGCGGGCCTGGGTACACCCAGGGAAAACTGTTTTTT. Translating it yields CASSQERGPGYTQGKLFF.

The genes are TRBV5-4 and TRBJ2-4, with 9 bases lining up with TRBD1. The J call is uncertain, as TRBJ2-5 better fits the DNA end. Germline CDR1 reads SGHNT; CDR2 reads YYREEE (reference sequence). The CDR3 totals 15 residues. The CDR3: CASSSGQGWLKTQYF. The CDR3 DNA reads TGTGCCAGCAGCTCGGGACAGGGATGGCTAAAGACCCAGTACTTC.

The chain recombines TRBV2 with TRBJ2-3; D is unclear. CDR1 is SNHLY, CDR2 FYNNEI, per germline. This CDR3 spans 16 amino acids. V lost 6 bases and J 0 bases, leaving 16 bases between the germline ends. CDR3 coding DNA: TGTGCCAGCAGCGCCTCTTACAAGCTAAGCACAGATACGCAGTATTTT. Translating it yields CASSASYKLSTDTQYF. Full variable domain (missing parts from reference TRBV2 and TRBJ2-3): EPEVTQTPSHQVTQMGQEVILRCVPISNHLYFYWYRQILGQKVEFLVSFYNNEISEKSEIFDDQFSVERPDGSNFTLKIRSTKLEDSAMYFCASSASYKLSTDTQYFGPGTRLTVL.

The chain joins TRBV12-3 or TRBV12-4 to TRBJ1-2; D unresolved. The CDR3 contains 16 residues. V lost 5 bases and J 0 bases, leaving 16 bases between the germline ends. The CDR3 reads CASSLALRFANYGYTF. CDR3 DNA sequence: TGTGCCAGCAGTCTTGCCCTCAGATTCGCTAACTATGGCTACACCTTC.